These T cell receptor beta chains were read from a single sample in a study of blood T cell repertoires in COVID-19. This table comes from immunoSEQ multiplex PCR, and its TCRdb copy is limited to in-frame clones, with some not included. The sample consists of 32,000 or so clones, approximately 86% of them appearing once. The sample comprised peripheral blood. The receptors shown here come from an older man with acute or convalescent COVID-19. Each CDR3 is given with its conserved first and last residue. The order of the fields is D gene, J gene, V gene, clone size, CDR3 protein, CDR3 DNA. The D gene is left open where the match is weak. Rows may omit the clone size; those that give it use once, few, many or a size class.

>TRBD1|TRBJ1-6|TRBV27|-
CASSLFPPRDRALENF
TGTGCCAGCAGTCTTTTTCCCCCCCGGGACAGGGCTCTCGAAAACTTT
>TRBD1|TRBJ1-5|TRBV7-8|-
CASSLLDRGGQPQHF
TGTGCCAGCAGCTTATTGGACAGGGGTGGACAGCCCCAGCATTTT
>TRBD2|TRBJ2-1|TRBV2|-
CASSGQRGPYNEQFF
TGTGCCAGCAGTGGTCAGCGGGGCCCCTACAATGAGCAGTTCTTC
>TRBD1|TRBJ2-2|TRBV19|-
CASSPRTGGSGELFF
TGTGCCAGTAGCCCCCGGACAGGGGGCTCCGGGGAGCTGTTTTTT
>-|TRBJ1-4|TRBV6-5|once
CASSSPAGDEKLFF
TGTGCCAGCAGTTCCCCGGCAGGGGATGAAAAACTGTTTTTT
>-|TRBJ1-1|TRBV19|-
CASTTDMNTEAFF
TGTGCCAGCACGACGGACATGAACACTGAAGCTTTCTTT
>-|TRBJ2-3|TRBV21-1|-
CASSNVLAGETSTDTQYF
TGTGCCAGCAGCAATGTACTAGCGGGGGAAACTAGCACAGATACGCAGTATTTT
>-|TRBJ1-6|TRBV9|-
CASSVEQLNSPLHF
TGTGCCAGCAGCGTAGAACAGCTTAATTCACCCCTCCACTTT
>TRBD1|TRBJ1-1|TRBV18|-
CASSLLRDRAGEAFF
TGTGCCAGCTCACTTTTACGGGACAGGGCAGGTGAAGCTTTCTTT
>TRBD1|TRBJ1-4|TRBV30|once
CAWSDRVWEKLFF
TGTGCCTGGAGCGACAGGGTTTGGGAAAAACTGTTTTTT
>-|TRBJ2-5|TRBV3-1/TRBV3-2|-
CASSYRDWGGFLHF
TGTGCCAGCAGCTACAGGGACTGGGGGGGCTTTTTACACTTC
>TRBD1|TRBJ1-5|TRBV28|-
CASSLSPGGGQPQHF
TGTGCCAGCAGTTTATCCCCAGGGGGCGGTCAGCCCCAGCATTTT
>TRBD2|TRBJ2-2|TRBV7-3|-
CASRLAGAAGELFF
TGTGCCAGCAGATTAGCGGGAGCGGCCGGGGAGCTGTTTTTT
>-|TRBJ1-2|TRBV30|-
CAWRFQGYGGYTF
TGTGCCTGGAGGTTTCAGGGATACGGAGGCTACACCTTC
>TRBD2|TRBJ2-5|TRBV4-1|-
CASSRTSGGQETQYF
TGCGCCAGCAGCCGGACTAGCGGGGGCCAAGAGACCCAGTACTTC
>TRBD1|TRBJ2-5|TRBV7-7|once
CASSLSRTGGQETQYF
TGTGCCAGCAGCTTAAGTAGGACAGGGGGCCAAGAGACCCAGTACTTC
>-|TRBJ1-5|TRBV7-2|-
CASSQYSRGSNQPQHF
TGTGCCAGCAGCCAGTACAGCCGGGGGAGCAATCAGCCCCAGCATTTT
>-|TRBJ1-1|TRBV21-1|-
CASTKGEGTEAFF
TGTGCCAGCACTAAAGGGGAGGGCACTGAAGCTTTCTTT
>-|TRBJ1-2|TRBV4-2|-
CASSQDMGRRYGYTF
TGTGCCAGCAGCCAAGATATGGGGCGCCGGTATGGCTACACCTTC
>-|TRBJ1-2|TRBV7-8|-
CASSPQSRGGYTF
TGTGCCAGCAGCCCCCAATCGAGAGGGGGCTACACCTTC
>TRBD1|TRBJ2-7|TRBV5-6|-
CASSLLGGTGDYEQYF
TGTGCCAGCAGCTTGTTAGGTGGGACAGGGGACTACGAGCAGTACTTC
>-|TRBJ2-1|TRBV25-1|-
CASSVAVNEQFF
TGTGCCAGCAGTGTCGCGGTCAATGAGCAGTTCTTC
>-|TRBJ1-6|TRBV19|-
CAVGEAGKESPLHF
TGTGCGGTCGGAGAGGCAGGGAAGGAGTCACCCCTCCACTTT
>-|TRBJ1-1|TRBV6-5|-
CASSQEREAFF
TGTGCCAGCAGCCAAGAGAGGGAAGCTTTCTTT
>TRBD1|TRBJ1-5|TRBV11-2|once
CASSSTGGNQPQHF
TGTGCCAGCAGCTCGACAGGGGGAAATCAGCCCCAGCATTTT
>-|TRBJ2-6|TRBV3-1/TRBV3-2|-
CASSQGQRANVLTF
TGTGCCAGCAGCCAGGGCCAGAGGGCCAACGTCCTGACTTTC
>-|TRBJ1-1|TRBV18|few
CASSVRGDTEAFF
TGTGCCAGCTCGGTCAGGGGTGACACTGAAGCTTTCTTT
>-|TRBJ2-7|TRBV19|-
CASSMGLPGYEQYF
TGTGCCAGTAGTATGGGCCTGCCCGGCTACGAGCAGTACTTC
>TRBD1|TRBJ2-1|TRBV7-9|-
CASSTHRGGQFF
TGTGCCAGCAGCACCCACAGGGGTGGTCAGTTCTTC
>TRBD2|TRBJ2-3|TRBV7-2|-
CASSFGTSGAADTQYF
TGTGCCAGCAGCTTCGGGACTAGCGGGGCCGCAGATACGCAGTATTTT
>TRBD1|TRBJ2-7|TRBV6-6|-
CASSYNQGASEQYF
TGTGCCAGCAGTTACAATCAGGGGGCTTCCGAGCAGTACTTC
>-|TRBJ2-2|TRBV12-3/TRBV12-4|-
CASRVGNTGELFF
TGTGCCAGCCGGGTAGGAAACACCGGGGAGCTGTTTTTT
>-|TRBJ1-6|TRBV5-5|-
CASSLGRYGLSPLHF
TGTGCCAGCAGCTTGGGGAGGTATGGGCTTTCACCCCTCCACTTT
>-|TRBJ1-2|TRBV29-1|-
CSVGAGPGYTF
TGCAGCGTTGGGGCGGGGCCCGGCTACACCTTC
>-|TRBJ1-1|TRBV19|-
CASSGPTGTYNTEAFF
TGTGCCAGTAGTGGTCCGACCGGGACATATAACACTGAAGCTTTCTTT
>TRBD1|TRBJ1-5|TRBV7-9|-
CASSPTGTGQPQHF
TGTGCCAGCAGCCCGACAGGGACGGGCCAGCCCCAGCATTTT
>-|TRBJ2-1|TRBV3-1/TRBV3-2|-
CASSQGAGEQFF
TGTGCCAGCAGCCAAGGAGCTGGTGAGCAGTTCTTC
>TRBD1|TRBJ2-7|TRBV7-2|-
CASSSPWTGTYEQYF
TGTGCCAGCAGCTCCCCCTGGACAGGAACCTACGAGCAGTACTTC
>-|TRBJ2-7|TRBV18|once
CASSPRAGYEQYF
TGTGCCAGCTCACCACGGGCAGGCTACGAGCAGTACTTC
>TRBD2|TRBJ2-1|TRBV7-3|few
CASSPRTSFSYNEQFF
TGTGCCAGCAGCCCACGGACTAGTTTCTCCTACAATGAGCAGTTCTTC
>TRBD1|TRBJ1-4|TRBV28|-
CASSGTAKGEKLFF
TGTGCCAGCAGTGGGACAGCGAAGGGTGAAAAACTGTTTTTT
>-|TRBJ2-1|TRBV28|once
CASTNGLAYNEQFF
TGTGCCAGCACCAATGGTCTAGCTTACAATGAGCAGTTCTTC
>-|TRBJ1-5|TRBV7-8|-
CASSLAGPGSTHQPQHF
TGTGCCAGCAGCCTAGCAGGACCAGGGTCCACTCATCAGCCCCAGCATTTT
>-|TRBJ1-1|TRBV6-5|-
CASTRGNTEAFF
TGTGCCAGCACAAGGGGGAACACTGAAGCTTTCTTT
>-|TRBJ1-2|TRBV3-1/TRBV3-2|once
CASSQGGVRYGYTF
TGTGCCAGCAGCCAAGGGGGGGTGCGCTATGGCTACACCTTC
>-|TRBJ2-5|TRBV3-1/TRBV3-2|-
CASGPDEETQYF
TGTGCCAGCGGTCCAGATGAAGAGACCCAGTACTTC
>-|TRBJ2-1|TRBV18|-
CASSPISGEQFF
TGTGCCAGCTCACCGATCAGCGGTGAGCAGTTCTTC
>-|TRBJ1-1|TRBV27|-
CASSLAREGRTEAFF
TGTGCCAGCAGTTTGGCCAGGGAGGGGCGGACTGAAGCTTTCTTT
>TRBD2|TRBJ2-1|TRBV6-4|-
CASSAGLAGNNEQFF
TGTGCCAGCAGCGCGGGACTAGCGGGTAACAATGAGCAGTTCTTC
>-|TRBJ1-2|TRBV5-6|few
CASSLLTASPASDGYTF
TGTGCCAGCAGCTTGTTGACCGCCTCACCAGCTAGCGATGGCTACACCTTC
>-|TRBJ1-1|TRBV6-5|-
CASSDQGGRNTEAFF
TGTGCCAGCAGCGACCAGGGAGGCCGGAACACTGAAGCTTTCTTT
>TRBD1|TRBJ2-5|TRBV9|few
CASSVAYRGETQYF
TGTGCCAGCAGCGTAGCGTACAGGGGGGAGACCCAGTACTTC
>-|TRBJ2-7|TRBV5-4|-
CASSLGADPSYEQYF
TGTGCCAGCAGCTTGGGAGCGGATCCGTCCTACGAGCAGTACTTC
>-|TRBJ1-2|TRBV7-2|-
CASSLDIYGYTF
TGTGCCAGCAGCTTAGATATCTATGGCTACACCTTC
>-|TRBJ2-5|TRBV9|-
CASSVRTRETQYF
TGTGCCAGCAGCGTCCGGACTCGAGAGACCCAGTACTTC